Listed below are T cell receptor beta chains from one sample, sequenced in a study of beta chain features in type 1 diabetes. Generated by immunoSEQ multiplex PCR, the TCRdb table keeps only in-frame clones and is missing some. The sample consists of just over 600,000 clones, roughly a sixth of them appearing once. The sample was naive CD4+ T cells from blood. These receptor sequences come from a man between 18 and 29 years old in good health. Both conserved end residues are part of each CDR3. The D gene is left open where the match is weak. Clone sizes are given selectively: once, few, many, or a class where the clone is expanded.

CASRGLAQETQYF,TGCGCCAGCCGGGGACTAGCTCAAGAGACCCAGTACTTC,TRBD2,-,TRBV4-1,TRBJ2-5
CAINVGQGWETQYF,TGTGCCATCAACGTTGGCCAGGGTTGGGAGACCCAGTACTTC,-,-,TRBV10-3,TRBJ2-5
CASSFDRGNEQFF,TGTGCCAGCAGCTTCGACAGGGGCAATGAGCAGTTCTTC,TRBD1,many,TRBV7-9,TRBJ2-1
CASSQSWGARTEAFF,TGTGCCAGCAGCCAAAGCTGGGGGGCGCGCACTGAAGCTTTCTTT,-,-,TRBV7-9,TRBJ1-1
CATSRGGTLYNEQFF,TGTGCCACCAGCAGAGGGGGGACGCTTTACAATGAGCAGTTCTTC,-,-,TRBV15,TRBJ2-1
CASSQDRGGQPQHF,TGTGCCAGCAGCCAGGACAGGGGAGGTCAGCCCCAGCATTTT,TRBD1,few,TRBV7-2,TRBJ1-5
CAISSGNTIYF,TGTGCCATCAGCTCTGGAAACACCATATATTTT,-,-,TRBV10-3,TRBJ1-3
CASRSARRRGGLRLHVYTQYF,TGTGCCAGCAGATCCGCGCGACGTCGCGGGGGGCTCCGATTGCACGTCTATACGCAGTATTTT,TRBD2,-,TRBV27,TRBJ2-3
CASSPPGQLYEQYF,TGTGCCAGCAGTCCACCGGGACAGCTCTACGAGCAGTACTTC,TRBD1,-,TRBV28,TRBJ2-7
CASSPRLAGGRGYNEQFF,TGCGCCAGCAGCCCCAGACTAGCGGGAGGGCGAGGTTACAATGAGCAGTTCTTC,TRBD2,-,TRBV5-1,TRBJ2-1
CASSIVGRGRTEAFF,TGTGCCAGTAGTATAGTGGGCAGGGGGAGGACTGAAGCTTTCTTT,TRBD1,-,TRBV19,TRBJ1-1
CASSGDARFTDTQYF,TGTGCCAGCAGTGGGGACGCCAGATTCACAGATACGCAGTATTTT,-,-,TRBV6-5,TRBJ2-3
CASSEVAGLSNTEAFF,TGTGCCAGCAGTGAGGTTGCGGGGCTGTCAAACACTGAAGCTTTCTTT,-,-,TRBV25-1,TRBJ1-1
CASSRGTGSGNTIYF,TGTGCCAGCAGCCGAGGGACGGGCTCTGGAAACACCATATATTTT,-,-,TRBV4-2,TRBJ1-3
CASSRGSYNSPLHF,TGTGCCAGCAGCAGGGGCTCCTATAATTCACCCCTCCACTTT,-,-,TRBV6-5,TRBJ1-6
CSVVRDTANYGYTF,TGCAGCGTTGTGCGGGACACCGCTAACTATGGCTACACCTTC,-,few,TRBV29-1,TRBJ1-2
CASSQGPGQGYEQYF,TGCGCCAGCAGCCAAGGACCGGGACAGGGGTACGAGCAGTACTTC,TRBD1,-,TRBV4-3,TRBJ2-7
CASSAIVAVRTYEQYF,TGTGCCAGCAGTGCTATAGTAGCGGTACGGACCTACGAGCAGTACTTC,-,few,TRBV28,TRBJ2-7
CASRLDTSSSPLHF,TGTGCCAGCAGACTCGACACCAGTTCTTCACCCCTCCACTTT,-,-,TRBV6-4,TRBJ1-6
CASSIEKETETQYF,TGTGCCAGTAGTATAGAGAAGGAAACAGAGACCCAGTACTTC,-,few,TRBV19,TRBJ2-5
CASSPPNYNEQFF,TGCGCCAGCAGCCCTCCCAATTACAATGAGCAGTTCTTC,-,-,TRBV5-1,TRBJ2-1
CAISGGLAGARSYEQYF,TGTGCCATCAGTGGGGGACTAGCGGGGGCCCGGTCCTACGAGCAGTACTTC,TRBD2,few,TRBV10-3,TRBJ2-7
CSVELQGQGNEQFF,TGCAGCGTTGAACTGCAAGGACAGGGCAATGAGCAGTTCTTC,TRBD1,few,TRBV29-1,TRBJ2-1
CASSVATGGYNEQFF,TGTGCCAGCAGCGTAGCGACAGGGGGGTACAATGAGCAGTTCTTC,TRBD1,-,TRBV9,TRBJ2-1
CASSVLPLAGGSSGANVLTF,TGTGCCAGCAGTGTCCTCCCTCTAGCGGGGGGTAGCTCTGGGGCCAACGTCCTGACTTTC,TRBD2,few,TRBV6-4,TRBJ2-6
CASSHLGRDLYNEQFF,TGCGCCAGCAGCCACCTCGGCAGGGACCTATACAATGAGCAGTTCTTC,-,-,TRBV4-1,TRBJ2-1
CSVGQRGHEQYF,TGCAGCGTCGGACAGCGGGGACACGAGCAGTACTTC,-,-,TRBV29-1,TRBJ2-7
CASARDTYEQYF,TGCGCCAGCGCCCGGGACACCTACGAGCAGTACTTC,-,-,TRBV5-1,TRBJ2-7
CASSLRPSGRGINEQFF,TGTGCCAGCAGCTTACGTCCTAGCGGGAGGGGCATCAATGAGCAGTTCTTC,TRBD2,-,TRBV7-9,TRBJ2-1
CASSLTSVGRPYEQYF,TGTGCCAGCAGCTTAACTTCGGTCGGAAGACCCTACGAGCAGTACTTC,-,-,TRBV7-3,TRBJ2-7
CASSLGQPNINYGYTF,TGTGCCAGCAGCTTAGGACAGCCCAACATTAACTATGGCTACACCTTC,-,-,TRBV5-4,TRBJ1-2
CASSFPSGAYNEQFF,TGTGCCAGCAGTTTCCCTAGCGGGGCCTACAATGAGCAGTTCTTC,TRBD2,-,TRBV27,TRBJ2-1
CASSVAGKNTEAFF,TGTGCCAGCAGCGTAGCTGGGAAGAACACTGAAGCTTTCTTT,-,-,TRBV9,TRBJ1-1
CASSPPLGGVGEKLFF,TGTGCCAGCAGTCCCCCTCTAGGGGGGGTCGGTGAAAAACTGTTTTTT,-,few,TRBV28,TRBJ1-4
CASSSGGGNQPQHF,TGTGCCAGCAGCTCAGGGGGAGGCAATCAGCCCCAGCATTTT,TRBD1,-,TRBV7-2,TRBJ1-5
CASSLSGLMNTEAFF,TGTGCCAGCAGCTTGTCTGGACTGATGAACACTGAAGCTTTCTTT,-,few,TRBV7-9,TRBJ1-1
CASSIGTGKGVQYF,TGTGCCAGCAGCATCGGGACAGGGAAAGGGGTGCAGTACTTC,TRBD1,-,TRBV7-9,TRBJ2-7
CASSLDSDRNTEAFF,TGTGCCAGCAGCTTAGATTCCGACAGGAACACTGAAGCTTTCTTT,-,once,TRBV7-7,TRBJ1-1